This TCR beta chain was identified during a study of blood T cells in healthy people across ages. The donors, aged roughly 6 to 90, were healthy Caucasians from Russia. The second PCR ran roughly 7 to 11 cycles with a sample-barcoded 5' primer and J-beta primers. TCRdb re-derived calls from the 5' RACE reads in MiXCR, one entry per CDR3 protein. This table has over 1,300,000 distinct CDR3 sequences, approximately 59% appearing once. General study findings and limits: Expanded clonotype changes were possibly confounded by unknown donor CMV status.

Losses at the gene ends were 6 bases for V and 3 bases for J; bases not matched to a gene: 6. CDR3 length: 14 residues. CDR1 SQVTM and CDR2 ANQGSEA come from the germline V gene. About this clonotype itself: No antigen is known for it.

The sequencing input was blood. The chain employs TRBV29-1 and TRBJ2-5, with TRBD2 identical over 11 bases. The sequence derives from a man aged 18 to 29 in good health. The CDR3 region has the DNA TGCAGCGTAGACCCGGGACTAGCGGAAGAGACCCAGTACTTC. It translates to CSVDPGLAEETQYF.